This T cell receptor beta chain came from a study of vaccination and CD4 T cells after COVID-19. The treatment: roughly 10-day PBMC culture with coronavirus spike peptide pools or control peptides (ViraFEST assay). A remark on this clonotype: The antigen remains undetermined.

Germline CDR1 reads MDHEN; CDR2 reads SYDVKM. The CDR3 consists of 20 residues. V shed 3 bases, J shed 0 bases, and the junction held 16 bases outside the gene matches. CD4+ T cells that had been cultured provided DNA sequenced with the Oncomine TCR Beta short-read assay. Using its own MiXCR run on the PCR reads, TCRdb lists one record per CDR3 protein. Among some 25,000 distinct CDR3 sequences listed, roughly 64% were seen once. This clonotype was obtained from a human donor who had recovered from COVID-19. The chain joins TRBV28 to TRBJ2-7; the match to TRBD2 covers 11 bases. The sequencing sample was made of CD4+ T cells from blood, cultured in vitro. The CDR3 loop is CASSFPPWGLAEGSSYEQYF. The CDR3 DNA reads as TGTGCCAGCAGTTTCCCCCCTTGGGGACTAGCGGAGGGGAGCTCCTACGAGCAGTACTTC.